The rows below give T cell receptor beta chains drawn from one sample of a study of blood T cell repertoires in COVID-19. Produced via immunoSEQ multiplex PCR; TCRdb's table is partial and in-frame only. Here the sample spans 45,000 to 60,000 clones, 90% to 95% being singletons. Sequencing was performed on peripheral blood. The receptors here all came from a man in his fifties or sixties with acute or convalescent COVID-19. Each CDR3 is given with its conserved first and last residue. A D gene is named only where the DNA matches it firmly.

J	D	length	V	DNA	CDR3
TRBJ2-3	TRBD2	16	TRBV9	TGTGCCAGCAGCGTAGTCGGGGGAGGGCCTGCAGATACGCAGTATTTT	CASSVVGGGPADTQYF
TRBJ2-7	TRBD2	16	TRBV18	TGTGCCAGCTCCCCGGTTGCGGGAGAAGGTTCCTACGAGCAGTACTTC	CASSPVAGEGSYEQYF
TRBJ1-1	.	15	TRBV27	TGTGCCAGCAGTTTATCGGGCAGGGCAGACCACCAAGCTTTCTTT	CASSLSGRADHQAFF
TRBJ2-1	TRBD2	14	TRBV11-3	TGTGCCAGCAGCTTGACTAGCGGGTCGAATGAGCAGTTCTTC	CASSLTSGSNEQFF
TRBJ2-1	TRBD2	15	TRBV12-5	TGTGCTAGTGGTTTCGCGGGAGGTGGACGGAATGAGCAGTTCTTC	CASGFAGGGRNEQFF
TRBJ2-5	TRBD1	16	TRBV3-1/TRBV3-2	TGTGCCAGCAGCTCCCAAAGGGGACAGACTCAAGAGACCCAGTACTTC	CASSSQRGQTQETQYF
TRBJ2-7	.	13	TRBV18	TGTGCCAGCTCACCACTGTCGGTCTACGAGCAGTACTTC	CASSPLSVYEQYF
TRBJ2-1	.	11	TRBV7-8	TGTGCCAGCAGCTCCGGGAATGAGCAGTTCTTC	CASSSGNEQFF
TRBJ2-2	TRBD1	16	TRBV2	TGTGCCAGCAGACCCGGACAGGGGCCTAACACCGGGGAGCTGTTTTTT	CASRPGQGPNTGELFF
TRBJ1-2	.	15	TRBV15	TGTGCCACCAGCAGTGCCCCTGGGGGGGGCTATGGCTACACCTTC	CATSSAPGGGYGYTF
TRBJ2-5	TRBD1	14	TRBV30	TGTGCCTGGAGTGTAGGGACAGGGGGAGAGACCCAGTACTTC	CAWSVGTGGETQYF
TRBJ1-6	TRBD1	13	TRBV30	TGTGCCTGGAGGCCAGGGGGCGATTCACCCCTCCACTTT	CAWRPGGDSPLHF
TRBJ1-3	.	14	TRBV28	TGTGCCAGCAGTTCCGGGGGGGCAGGAAACACCATATATTTT	CASSSGGAGNTIYF